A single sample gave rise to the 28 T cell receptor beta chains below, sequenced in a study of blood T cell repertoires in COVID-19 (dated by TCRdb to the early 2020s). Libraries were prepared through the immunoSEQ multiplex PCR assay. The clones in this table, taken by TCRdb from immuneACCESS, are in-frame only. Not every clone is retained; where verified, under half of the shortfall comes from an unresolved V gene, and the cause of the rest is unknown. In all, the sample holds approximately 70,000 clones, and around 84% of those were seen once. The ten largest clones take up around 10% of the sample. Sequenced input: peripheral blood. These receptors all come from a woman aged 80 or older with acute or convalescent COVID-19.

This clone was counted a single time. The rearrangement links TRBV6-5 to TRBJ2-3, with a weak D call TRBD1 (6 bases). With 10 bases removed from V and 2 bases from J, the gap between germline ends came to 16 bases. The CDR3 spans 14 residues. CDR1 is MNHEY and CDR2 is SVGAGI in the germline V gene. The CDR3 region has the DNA TGTGCCACCAAAAGGACAGCGGACACAGATACGCAGTATTTT. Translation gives CATKRTADTDTQYF.

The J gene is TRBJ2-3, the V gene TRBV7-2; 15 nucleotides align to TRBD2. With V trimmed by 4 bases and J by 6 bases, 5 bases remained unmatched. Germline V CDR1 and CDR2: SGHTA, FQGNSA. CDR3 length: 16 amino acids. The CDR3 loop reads CASSSGLAGGGDTQYF. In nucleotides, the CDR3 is TGTGCCAGCAGCTCGGGACTAGCGGGGGGCGGGGATACGCAGTATTTT. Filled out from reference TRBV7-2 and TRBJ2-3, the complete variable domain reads GAGVSQSPSNKVTEKGKDVELRCDPISGHTALYWYRQSLGQGLEFLIYFQGNSAPDKSGLPSDRFSAERTGGSVSTLTIQRTQQEDSAVYLCASSSGLAGGGDTQYFGPGTRLTVL.

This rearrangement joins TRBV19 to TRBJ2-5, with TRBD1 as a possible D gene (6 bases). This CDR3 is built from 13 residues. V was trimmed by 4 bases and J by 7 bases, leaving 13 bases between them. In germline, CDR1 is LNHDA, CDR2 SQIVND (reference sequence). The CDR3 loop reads CASSSGQSGTQYF. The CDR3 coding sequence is TGTGCCAGTAGTAGCGGACAGTCAGGGACCCAGTACTTC.

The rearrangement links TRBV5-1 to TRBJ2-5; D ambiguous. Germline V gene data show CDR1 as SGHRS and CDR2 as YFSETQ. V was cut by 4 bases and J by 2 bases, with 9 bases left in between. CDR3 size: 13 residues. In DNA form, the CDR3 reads TGCGCCAGCAGCCGCCTCGGGCAAGAGACCCAGTACTTC. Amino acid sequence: CASSRLGQETQYF.

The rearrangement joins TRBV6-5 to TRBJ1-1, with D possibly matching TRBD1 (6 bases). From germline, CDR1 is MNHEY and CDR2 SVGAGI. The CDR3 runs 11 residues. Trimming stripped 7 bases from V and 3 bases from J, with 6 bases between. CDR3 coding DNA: TGTGCCAGCACAGGGGACACTGAAGCTTTCTTT. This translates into CASTGDTEAFF.

Here the CDR3 reads CASRPRTGPEQYF. The CDR3 DNA reads TGTGCCAGTAGACCCAGGACAGGCCCAGAGCAGTACTTC. The chain has TRBV19 and TRBJ2-7; the match to TRBD1 covers 7 bases. The CDR3 is 13 residues long. Germline assignment: CDR1 LNHDA and CDR2 SQIVND (reference sequence). With 6 bases clipped from V and 7 bases from J, the junction kept 9 bases outside the gene matches.

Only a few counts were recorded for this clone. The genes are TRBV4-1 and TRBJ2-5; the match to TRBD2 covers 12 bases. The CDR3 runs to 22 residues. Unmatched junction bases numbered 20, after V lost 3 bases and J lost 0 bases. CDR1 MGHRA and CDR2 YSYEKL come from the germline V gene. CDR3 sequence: CASSQLPPGLAGGALYQETQYF. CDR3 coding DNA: TGCGCCAGCAGCCAGCTACCACCGGGACTAGCGGGTGGAGCCCTGTACCAAGAGACCCAGTACTTC.

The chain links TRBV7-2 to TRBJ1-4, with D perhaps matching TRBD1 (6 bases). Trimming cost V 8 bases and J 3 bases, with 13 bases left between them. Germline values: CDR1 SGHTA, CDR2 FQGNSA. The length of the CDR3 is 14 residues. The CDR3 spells CASEGGAANEKLFF. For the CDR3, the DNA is TGTGCCAGCGAGGGGGGGGCAGCTAATGAAAAACTGTTTTTT. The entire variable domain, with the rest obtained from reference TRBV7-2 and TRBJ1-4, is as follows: GAGVSQSPSNKVTEKGKDVELRCDPISGHTALYWYRQSLGQGLEFLIYFQGNSAPDKSGLPSDRFSAERTGGSVSTLTIQRTQQEDSAVYLCASEGGAANEKLFFGSGTQLSVL.

The CDR3 region has the DNA TGCGCCAGCAGCCCAACTCAAAGAGCCTACGAGCAGTACTTC. It is translated as CASSPTQRAYEQYF. J is TRBJ2-7 and V is TRBV5-1; D remains unclear. V was trimmed by 4 bases and J by 2 bases, leaving 13 bases between them. Germline values: CDR1 SGHRS, CDR2 YFSETQ. The CDR3 runs 14 residues.

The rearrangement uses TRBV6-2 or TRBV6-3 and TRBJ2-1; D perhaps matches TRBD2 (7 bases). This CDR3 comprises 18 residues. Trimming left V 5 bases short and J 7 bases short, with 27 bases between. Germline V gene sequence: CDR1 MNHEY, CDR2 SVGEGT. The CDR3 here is CASSVGGKRAGARNEQFF. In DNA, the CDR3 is TGTGCCAGCAGTGTCGGAGGGAAGCGGGCGGGGGCGCGGAATGAGCAGTTCTTC.

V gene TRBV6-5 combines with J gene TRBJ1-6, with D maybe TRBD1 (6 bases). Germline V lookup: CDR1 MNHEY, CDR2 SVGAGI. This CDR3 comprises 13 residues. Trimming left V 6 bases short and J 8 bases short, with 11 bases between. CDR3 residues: CASSDRTDSPLHF. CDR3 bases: TGTGCCAGCAGCGACAGGACCGATTCACCCCTCCACTTT.

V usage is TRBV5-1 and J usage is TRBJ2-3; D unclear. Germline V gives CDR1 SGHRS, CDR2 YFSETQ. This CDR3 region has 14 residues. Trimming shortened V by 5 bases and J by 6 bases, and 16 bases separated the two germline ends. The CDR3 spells CASRLLDEADTQYF. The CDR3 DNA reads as TGCGCCAGCAGGCTTCTGGATGAGGCGGATACGCAGTATTTT.

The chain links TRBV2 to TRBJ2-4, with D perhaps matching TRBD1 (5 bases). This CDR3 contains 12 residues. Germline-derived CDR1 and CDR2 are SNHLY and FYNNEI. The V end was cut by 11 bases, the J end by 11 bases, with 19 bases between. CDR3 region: CAARVRGFVQYF. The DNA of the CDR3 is TGTGCCGCCAGGGTTCGTGGTTTCGTTCAGTACTTC.

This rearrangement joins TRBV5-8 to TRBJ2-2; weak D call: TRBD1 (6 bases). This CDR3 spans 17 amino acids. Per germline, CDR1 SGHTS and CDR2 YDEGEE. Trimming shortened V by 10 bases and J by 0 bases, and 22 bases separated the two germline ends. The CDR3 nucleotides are TGTGCCGGAAGGACAGATAAAAAGTTCGCGAACACCGGGGAGCTGTTTTTT. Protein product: CAGRTDKKFANTGELFF.

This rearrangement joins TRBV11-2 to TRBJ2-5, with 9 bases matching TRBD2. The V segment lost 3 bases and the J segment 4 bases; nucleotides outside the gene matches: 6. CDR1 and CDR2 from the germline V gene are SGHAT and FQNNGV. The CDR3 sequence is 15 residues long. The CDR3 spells CASSFVSGGLETQYF. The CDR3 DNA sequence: TGTGCCAGCAGCTTTGTTAGCGGGGGCCTAGAGACCCAGTACTTC. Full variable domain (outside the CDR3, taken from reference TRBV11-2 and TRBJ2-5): EAGVAQSPRYKIIEKRQSVAFWCNPISGHATLYWYQQILGQGPKLLIQFQNNGVVDDSQLPKDRFSAERLKGVDSTLKIQPAKLEDSAVYLCASSFVSGGLETQYFGPGTRLLVL.

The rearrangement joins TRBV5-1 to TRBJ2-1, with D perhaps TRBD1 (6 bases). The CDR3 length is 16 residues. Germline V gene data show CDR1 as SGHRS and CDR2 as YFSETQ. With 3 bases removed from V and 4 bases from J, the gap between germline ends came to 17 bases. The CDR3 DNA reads TGCGCCAGCAGCTCCTCCGGGACATTCAGTTACAATGAGCAGTTCTTC. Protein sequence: CASSSSGTFSYNEQFF.

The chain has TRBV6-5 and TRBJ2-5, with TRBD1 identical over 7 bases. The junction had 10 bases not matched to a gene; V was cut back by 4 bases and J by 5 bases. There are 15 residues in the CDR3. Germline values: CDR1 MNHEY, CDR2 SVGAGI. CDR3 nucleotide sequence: TGTGCCAGCAGTTTCCCAGGGGGAGTGGGGGAGACCCAGTACTTC. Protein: CASSFPGGVGETQYF.

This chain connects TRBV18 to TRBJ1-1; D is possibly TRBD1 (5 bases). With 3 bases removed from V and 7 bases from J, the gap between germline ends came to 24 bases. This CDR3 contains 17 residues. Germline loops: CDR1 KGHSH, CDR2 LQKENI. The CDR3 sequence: CASSPPSSGGAHGEAFF. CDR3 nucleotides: TGTGCCAGCTCACCCCCAAGTTCCGGCGGGGCACACGGTGAAGCTTTCTTT.

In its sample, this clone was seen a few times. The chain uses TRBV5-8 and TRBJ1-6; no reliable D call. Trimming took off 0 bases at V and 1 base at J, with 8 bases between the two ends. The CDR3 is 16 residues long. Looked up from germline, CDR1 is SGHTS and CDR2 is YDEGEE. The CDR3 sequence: CASSLVGRSYNSPLHF. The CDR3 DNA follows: TGTGCCAGCAGCTTGGTCGGGAGGTCCTATAATTCACCCCTCCACTTT.

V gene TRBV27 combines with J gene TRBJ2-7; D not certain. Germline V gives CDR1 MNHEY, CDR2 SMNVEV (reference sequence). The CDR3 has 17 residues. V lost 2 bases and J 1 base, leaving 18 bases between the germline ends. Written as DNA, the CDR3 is TGTGCCAGCAGTTTACGTGGGCTGGCAGTCCAATCCTACGAGCAGTACTTC. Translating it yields CASSLRGLAVQSYEQYF.

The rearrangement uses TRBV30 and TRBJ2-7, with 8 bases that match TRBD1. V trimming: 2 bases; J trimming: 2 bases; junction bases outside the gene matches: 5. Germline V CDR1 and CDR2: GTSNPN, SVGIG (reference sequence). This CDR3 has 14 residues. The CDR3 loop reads CAWSPGTGTYEQYF. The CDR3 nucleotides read TGTGCCTGGAGTCCCGGGACAGGAACCTACGAGCAGTACTTC.

CDR3 amino acids: CASSTAGSNTEAFF. In DNA form, the CDR3 reads TGTGCCAGTAGTACCGCAGGGTCAAACACTGAAGCTTTCTTT. The chain combines TRBV19 with TRBJ1-1, with D perhaps matching TRBD1 (5 bases). The germline gives CDR1 LNHDA, CDR2 SQIVND (reference sequence). The V gene lost 4 bases and the J gene lost 2 bases, with 11 bases spanning the gap. The CDR3 spans 14 residues.

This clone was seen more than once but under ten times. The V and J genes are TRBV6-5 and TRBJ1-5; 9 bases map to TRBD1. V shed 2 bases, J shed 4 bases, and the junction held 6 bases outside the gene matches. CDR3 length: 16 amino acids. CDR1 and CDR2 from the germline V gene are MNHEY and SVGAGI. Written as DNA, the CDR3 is TGTGCCAGCAGTTACGACGGGACAGGGCGGAATCAGCCCCAGCATTTT. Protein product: CASSYDGTGRNQPQHF.

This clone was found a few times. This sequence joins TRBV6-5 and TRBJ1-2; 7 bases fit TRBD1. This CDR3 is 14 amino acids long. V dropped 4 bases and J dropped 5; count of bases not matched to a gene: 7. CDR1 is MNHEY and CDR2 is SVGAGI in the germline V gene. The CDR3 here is CASSFDRDLYGYTF. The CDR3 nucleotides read TGTGCCAGCAGTTTTGACAGGGACCTATATGGCTACACCTTC.

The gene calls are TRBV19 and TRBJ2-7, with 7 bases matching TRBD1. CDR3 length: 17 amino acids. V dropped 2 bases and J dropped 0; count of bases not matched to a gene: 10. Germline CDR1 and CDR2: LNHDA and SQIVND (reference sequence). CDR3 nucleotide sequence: TGTGCCAGTAGTATATCGCTGGCAAGGGACAGCTCCTACGAGCAGTACTTC. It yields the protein CASSISLARDSSYEQYF.

The CDR3 loop reads CASGLRPPQGRNEQYF. The CDR3 coding sequence is TGTGCTAGTGGTTTGAGGCCCCCACAGGGAAGGAACGAGCAGTACTTC. V is TRBV12-5 and J is TRBJ2-7; possible D gene TRBD1, 6 bases. This CDR3 comprises 16 residues. CDR1 and CDR2 (germline): LGHNT, FRNRAP. The germline V and J ends were trimmed by 2 bases and 5 bases, with 19 bases remaining between them.

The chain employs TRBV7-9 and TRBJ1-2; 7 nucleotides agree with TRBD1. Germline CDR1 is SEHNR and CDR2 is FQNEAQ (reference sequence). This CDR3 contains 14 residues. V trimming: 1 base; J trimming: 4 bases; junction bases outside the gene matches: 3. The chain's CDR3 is CASSLGDSIYGYTF. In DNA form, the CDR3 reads TGTGCCAGCAGCTTAGGGGACAGTATCTATGGCTACACCTTC.

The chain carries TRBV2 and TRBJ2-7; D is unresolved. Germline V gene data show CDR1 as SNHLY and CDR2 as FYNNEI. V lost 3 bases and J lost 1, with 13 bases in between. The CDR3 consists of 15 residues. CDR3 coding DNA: TGTGCCAGCAGTGACGATTTCCAGGAATCCTACGAGCAGTACTTC. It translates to CASSDDFQESYEQYF.